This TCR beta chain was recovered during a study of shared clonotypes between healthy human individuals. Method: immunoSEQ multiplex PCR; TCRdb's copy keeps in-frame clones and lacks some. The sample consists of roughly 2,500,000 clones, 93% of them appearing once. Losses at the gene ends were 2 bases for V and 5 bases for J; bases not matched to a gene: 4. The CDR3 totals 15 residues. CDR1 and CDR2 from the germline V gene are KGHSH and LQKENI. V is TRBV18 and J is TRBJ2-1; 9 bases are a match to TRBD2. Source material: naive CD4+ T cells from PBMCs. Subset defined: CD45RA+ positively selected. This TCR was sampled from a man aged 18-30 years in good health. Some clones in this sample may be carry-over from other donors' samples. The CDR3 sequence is CASSPWREGHNEQFF. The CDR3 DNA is TGTGCCAGCTCACCATGGCGGGAGGGCCACAATGAGCAGTTCTTC.